The following is a T cell receptor (beta chain) sequence with its context. This clone has just one count. Its antigen specificity is not known. There are no base qualities to consult, and no much larger clone falls within one base. In total, 630 or so healthy bone marrow donors made up the cohort. All cohort members were sampled while nominally healthy, although unrecorded immune exposures were likely present. The donor tested CMV seronegative and was one of the 352 seronegative cohort members. Every donor gave a peripheral blood sample, and the peripheral blood mononuclear cells from that sample were used for TCR beta sequencing. The Qiagen DNeasy Blood Extraction Kit was used to extract genomic DNA from the blood cell samples. This sample is part of a study of cytomegalovirus exposure and HLA in healthy donors (dated by TCRdb to about 2017). For context, the study as a whole: An earlier analysis of about 560 of the donors reported 250 to 300 Gb of sequence data and 95 million to 130 million unique TCR beta sequences obtained from around 190 million T cells. An early release covering more than 500 HLA-typed donors comprised about 300 gigabases of sequencing data and approximately 80 million unique TCR sequences. Of the roughly 400 genotyped donors, over 65% fell in the genetic ancestry cluster associated with self-reported Caucasian donors. The aim of the study was to test whether cataloging public T cell receptors could identify signatures of past pathogen exposure. The study profiled the T cell repertoires of under 700 subjects by immunosequencing and related them to cytomegalovirus serostatus. Besides the first cohort of 666 subjects, a separate validation cohort made up of roughly 120 different subjects was used. The study combined high-throughput TCR immunosequencing, statistical association of individual TCRs with disease status, and machine learning to predict cytomegalovirus infection status. A later analysis re-examined previously published TCR beta repertoires from about 670 donors and added high-resolution HLA genotyping to investigate patterns of TCR occurrence. In the later analysis, no new phenotypic data were used to find candidate immune exposures; instead, reliance was placed on TCR beta sequences and their occurrence across donors. In an earlier analysis of over 550 of the donors, high-throughput TCR beta sequencing was used to judge whether each TCR beta V gene segment behaved as functional or pseudogenic. Donor age, sex, ethnicity and CMV serostatus were compiled together with the repertoire data. A later genetic analysis took genome-wide SNP genotypes for about three fifths of the roughly 670 donors and used that subset as a discovery cohort. All discovery cohort repertoires had been generated using a single sequencing platform. HLA typing included class I and class II loci at four-digit resolution. The number of typed donors differed by locus: roughly 620-640 for A, B, C, DRB1 and DQB1; some 540 for DQA1; approximately 600 for DPA1; and about 470 for DPB1. About five DR-DQ haplotypes were treated as single units for association and clustering because of strong linkage in the cohort. Across 300 to 500 genotyped donors of the cohort, an average of about 250,000 unique TCR beta nucleotide sequences per donor were sequenced, and 15% to 20% of those sequences were non-productive. General conclusions and limits of the study: In a later analysis, HLA-associated TCR beta chains showed more clonal expansion and lower generation probabilities than non-associated chains that were equally common. The earlier analysis of some 540 of the donors excluded roughly 17 rarely observed V segments, including chromosome 9 orphons, because counts were too low. A later genetic analysis reported fewer N-insertions in productive TCRs among donors in an Asian-associated ancestry cluster than the roughly 640-donor mean. Specific HLA alleles were associated with roughly 16,000 TCR beta sequences at a false discovery rate of 0.05 in a later analysis. A cluster of highly shared sequence variants was judged likely to be a technical artifact of the sequencing pipeline. Linkage disequilibrium might explain the correlated functional status among segregating V segments, but an unknown experimental factor could not be ruled out. Broadly in line with IMGT annotations, most TCR beta V segments showed up in productive rearrangements about 90% or about 30% of the time in an earlier analysis of 587 of the donors. Immune exposure information for the cohort was limited to CMV serostatus. Assigning TCR associations to individual alleles was difficult when HLA alleles, especially DR and DQ, strongly co-occurred. It was suggested by the authors that the approach could potentially be generalized to other disease states and immunological phenotypes. A further reported finding was that TCR beta sequences accurately predicted the HLA-A and HLA-B alleles for most subjects in the first cohort. V-gene and J-gene trimming of TCR beta chains was associated with a missense DCLRE1C variant in a later genetic analysis, and the association was replicated in an independent cohort. The cohort was sequenced for TCR beta chains only, and without alpha or paired-chain data the features that could be detected were limited. A later analysis found that most CMV-associated TCR beta chains appeared HLA-restricted, with HLA associations seemingly driven largely by CMV exposure. According to a later analysis, TCR association rates differed among HLA loci, with DRB1 alleles showing the most associated TCRs and HLA-C alleles showing the fewest. According to a later analysis, parvovirus B19, influenza, CMV and Epstein-Barr virus appeared linked to several top co-occurrence clusters. In vitro tests confirmed that a few of the cytomegalovirus-associated TCR beta chains recognize cytomegalovirus antigens. In both the original and validation cohorts, the classifier was reported to diagnose cytomegalovirus status with high specificity and sensitivity. Some IMGT-functional V segments, including TRBV6-2 and TRBV6-3, could not be distinguished by the 87-base-pair reads and were therefore excluded. The study listed 150 to 200 TCR beta chains as associated with cytomegalovirus. Across donors, most TCR sequences were observed very rarely, whereas some public TCRs were present in many individuals. HLA typing was unavailable for some donors at each locus, so association tests used only the typed subset. Presence/absence analyses assumed roughly uniform sequencing depth across donors, an assumption that may not hold.

Library prep was done by the immunoSEQ multiplex PCR assay. For the multiplex PCR, a mixture combining 60 forward primers for TCR Vbeta segments and 13 reverse primers for TCR Jbeta segments was used. The CDR3 region of rearranged TCR beta genes was amplified from genomic DNA by a multiplex PCR assay. The Illumina HiSeq System was used to sequence the amplified TCR beta libraries as 87-base-pair reads. The authors' pipeline ran thus. A later analysis tallied tens of millions of unique TCR beta chains across the 650 to 750 repertoires, and approximately 12 million of those chains were shared by two or more donors. Raw reads were error-corrected and collapsed into unique sequences by a nearest-neighbor algorithm in which closely related sequences were merged to remove PCR and sequencing errors. Alignment of CDR3 sequences to IMGT reference sequences was used to assign V, D and J gene segments. For a sequence to be retained, at least a six-nucleotide match to both a V gene segment and a J gene segment was required. Rearrangements were classified as productive when the CDR3 lacked stop codons and remained in frame with V and J, and all other rearrangements were classified as non-productive. CDR3 was defined by IMGT convention, running from the second conserved V-encoded cysteine to the conserved J-encoded phenylalanine. The earlier analysis of about 610 of the donors excluded any sequence lacking an unambiguous match to a single V gene segment. In an earlier analysis of about 590 of the donors, a V segment was called functional when productive rearrangements were above 56.7%, and segregating when the standard deviation between donors exceeded 5%. A statistical classification framework was built to diagnose cytomegalovirus status from the catalog of TCR beta chain sequences. V and J gene assignment, in a later analysis, came from comparing TCR nucleotide sequences with IMGT/GENE-DB human TR gene sequences. In a later analysis, CDR3 sequences and most-parsimonious VDJ recombination scenarios were assigned using the TCRdist pipeline. A later analysis defined each TCR beta chain by its CDR3 amino acid sequence plus V-gene family, and excluded reads lacking a unique V-gene family. In a later analysis, some 600 highly shared, low-generation-probability nucleotide sequences were removed to address suspected cross-contamination and a sequencing artifact. In a later analysis, a clonal expansion index was calculated for each public chain from normalized within-repertoire ranks of inferred template counts. In a later analysis, generation probabilities were computed with a VDJ recombination model fitted to out-of-frame rearrangements, and the resulting probabilities were checked against IGoR. In a later analysis, hypergeometric tests were used to score TCR-TCR, TCR-HLA and TCR-CMV co-occurrence, with a repertoire-size bias correction applied to TCR pairs. In a later analysis, false discovery rates were estimated by permuting HLA or CMV assignments 20 times. In a later analysis, co-occurring TCRs were grouped using DBSCAN, with TCRdist sequence similarity added in when clustering inside HLA-allele-positive subsets. Repertoires with fewer than 30,000 or more than 120,000 public chains, plus five repertoires with anomalous nucleotide sharing, were excluded from co-occurrence clustering. In TCRdb, the immuneACCESS table is reduced to in-frame sequences with V and J assigned. These tables do not hold every clone; where another copy was compared, an unresolved V gene accounts for under half, and the others remain unexplained. V, J and clone size are those of that table, while D and trimming were read from the DNA. Present in this sample are about 160,000 clones, around nine tenths of which were seen just once. Of the sample, 0.85% to 1% falls within the top ten clones.

The germline V gene (reference sequence) yields GTSNPN for CDR1 and SVGIG for CDR2. After removal of 6 bases from V and 4 bases from J, the junction retains 10 bases not matched to a gene. The CDR3 sequence holds 15 residues, the cysteine and phenylalanine included. The sequence is cut down to CDR3 DNA, 45 bases in frame from base 1. The chain links TRBV30 with TRBJ2-3, and 10 bases in between align with TRBD1. Sequencing was performed on PBMCs. This TCR derives from a woman aged 25 to 39 in good health and CMV-seronegative. The nucleotide sequence reads TGTGCCTGCCAAGCCGGGACAGGGGTACCAGATACGCAGTATTTT. The translation is CACQAGTGVPDTQYF.